This T cell receptor beta chain was captured in a study of radiotherapy plus CTLA-4 blockade in lung cancer. Broader study findings: Together with interferon-beta, which increased in serum after radiation, early dynamic changes in blood T cell clones were reportedly the best predictors of response. Expansion in blood of tumor-derived TCR clones was seen after radiotherapy plus ipilimumab.

On this clone: Its specificity is not known.

CTLA-4 blockade using ipilimumab, together with focal radiation, was received by patients with chemo-refractory metastatic non-small-cell lung cancer. Some clones are missing from TCRdb's copy, which holds only in-frame ones; the method was immunoSEQ multiplex PCR. Here the sample spans approximately 28,000 clones, around three quarters being singletons. This specimen was peripheral blood, taken from a patient treated with radiotherapy plus ipilimumab. The TCR originated in a human donor with non-small cell lung cancer that progressed on radiotherapy plus ipilimumab.

DNA of the CDR3: TGCGCCAGCAGCTTCCTAGCGGGGTCTAGCACAGATACGCAGTATTTT. This translates into CASSFLAGSSTDTQYF. V usage is TRBV5-1 and J usage is TRBJ2-3; 9 bases are a match to TRBD2. V trimming: 2 bases; J trimming: 0 bases; junction bases outside the gene matches: 4. CDR1 is SGHRS, CDR2 YFSETQ, per germline. The CDR3 runs 16 residues.